Sequencing of this T cell receptor beta chain was carried out in a study of neurological immune-mediated disorders (dated by TCRdb to the late 2010s). In the study overall: Among the 35 or so multiple sclerosis patients, roughly 31 had relapsing-remitting MS and 3 had secondary progressive MS. The study compared peripheral blood TCR-beta repertoires of HTLV-I-associated myelopathy (HAM/TSP) patients, multiple sclerosis patients and healthy controls using UMI-based sequencing. Longitudinal samples, technical triplicates and paired sorted CD4+ and CD8+ T-cell subsets, alongside PBMC samples, were included among the approximately 110 TCR-beta libraries. Of the approximately 65 subjects in the cohort, some 15 were HAM/TSP patients, some 35 were multiple sclerosis patients, and roughly 20 were healthy controls. What the authors observed across the whole study: TCR clonal expansion was greatest in HAM/TSP patients and smallest in MS patients, who ranked below even healthy controls. The MS cluster was not associated with any clinical or MRI features, and the authors stated that larger cohorts are needed. No identical CDR3 amino acid sequences were shared among expanded clones across subjects, suggesting private TCR-beta repertoires in all groups. Repertoires from 18 of 34 MS patients were grouped by phylogenetic analysis into a cluster of related CDR3 sequences, suggesting a possible repertoire-level signature.

For the unsorted PBMC libraries, 2 million PBMCs were stored in RNAlater at -80 degrees C until RNA extraction and were used to generate the libraries. The multiple sclerosis patients were enrolled in a US clinical protocol that evaluated disease progression with magnetic resonance imaging. Peripheral blood was subjected to Ficoll-Hypaque density gradient centrifugation to isolate PBMCs, which were then cryopreserved in liquid nitrogen. CDR3 length: 13 amino acids, cysteine to phenylalanine. Only the CDR3 DNA stays, 39 bases, in frame from base 1. From the germline V gene (reference sequence), CDR1 is SEHNR and CDR2 is FQNEAQ. The V end loses 1 base and the J end loses 4 bases, and a stretch of 5 bases separates them. This clonotype was seen ten or more times. The target of this receptor is not known. Per-base qualities were not stored, and no clone one base away is much larger. cDNA synthesis used template-switch 5'RACE with a primer carrying a 10-nucleotide random unique molecular identifier tagging each TCR transcript. Each sequencing run produced over 190 million TCR-beta sequences covering 15-18 subjects. Total RNA was extracted with the RNeasy kit. The KAPA Real-time Library Amplification kit was used to amplify TCR-beta VDJ regions with primers for the TCR constant region and the 5'RACE anchor. Sample indexes and Illumina adaptors were added in a first PCR, after which library yield was increased in a second PCR. The roughly 650 bp TCR product was size-selected on a 2% E-gel SizeSelection system after Ampure bead purification. Before pooling, libraries had their quality checked on a Bioanalyzer, their concentration measured with Qubit, and their quantity determined with the Kapa Library Quantification kit. Libraries were sequenced paired-end 2 x 150 bp on an Illumina HiSeq 2500. To increase sequence diversity, 25-30% phiX was spiked into each library pool. In the paper's pipeline: The UMI-based MiGEC pipeline processed quality-filtered reads and removed over 80% of raw TCR sequences during error correction. IMGT germline references were used for aligning VDJ genes, and each clonotype was defined as a unique CDR3 amino acid sequence together with its V-J genes. Clonal expansion, Shannon diversity and CDR3 relatedness (CalcPairwiseDistances, ClusterSamples) were evaluated with VDJtools, and phylogenetic trees were built with CLCbio workbench. Clones with at least 8 unique UMIs were defined as expanded, with this threshold being based on coefficient-of-variation modelling across technical triplicates. TCRdb cleaned the public reads at Q25 with fastp, built clones with MiXCR and kept in-frame beta chains. Each CDR3 protein gets just one entry, which takes the most common genes and DNA from the rows behind it. The V and J calls, along with clone size, are taken from TCRdb and not from the paper's own processing. The sample table contains 45,000 to 55,000 distinct CDR3 sequences; only one count was recorded for around 3.5% of them. The ten largest clones capture around 5.6% of the sample.

The sequence was obtained from a man in his forties with multiple sclerosis. The chain joins TRBV7-9 to TRBJ1-5; no D gene is confidently identified. What was sequenced was PBMCs. The CDR3 is CASSLVTNQPQHF. The sequenced DNA is TGTGCCAGCAGCTTAGTAACAAATCAGCCCCAGCATTTT.